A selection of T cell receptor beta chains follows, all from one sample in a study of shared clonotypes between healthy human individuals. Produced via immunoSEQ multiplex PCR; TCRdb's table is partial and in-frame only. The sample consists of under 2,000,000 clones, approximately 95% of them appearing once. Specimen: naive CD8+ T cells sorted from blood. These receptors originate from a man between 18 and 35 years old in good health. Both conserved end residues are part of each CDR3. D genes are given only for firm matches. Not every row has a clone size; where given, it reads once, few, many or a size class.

DNA: TGTGCCTGGAGCACCCTTGGGGATCAGCCCCAGCATTTT; CDR3: CAWSTLGDQPQHF; D: -; length: 13; V: TRBV30; size: -; J: TRBJ1-5
DNA: TGTGCCAGCAGCGTACAGGGAGCGGGCGGCTACACCTTC; CDR3: CASSVQGAGGYTF; D: -; length: 13; V: TRBV5-4; size: -; J: TRBJ1-2
DNA: TGTGCCAGCAGTGATAGAGGGCTCTATGGAGATACGCAGTATTTT; CDR3: CASSDRGLYGDTQYF; D: -; length: 15; V: TRBV6-1; size: -; J: TRBJ2-3
DNA: TGTGCCAGCAGCTTAGGGACCAACTATGGCTACACCTTC; CDR3: CASSLGTNYGYTF; D: -; length: 13; V: TRBV11-2; size: once; J: TRBJ1-2
DNA: TGCAGCGTGGATTCGGGTCCCCGCGAGCAGTACTTC; CDR3: CSVDSGPREQYF; D: -; length: 12; V: TRBV29-1; size: -; J: TRBJ2-7
DNA: TGTGCCAGCAGCTTGTTATCAGGAGCTGGAAACACCATATATTTT; CDR3: CASSLLSGAGNTIYF; D: -; length: 15; V: TRBV5-4; size: -; J: TRBJ1-3
DNA: TGTGCCAGCAGCCAACTAGCGGGGGGGATGGATACGCAGTATTTT; CDR3: CASSQLAGGMDTQYF; D: TRBD2; length: 15; V: TRBV11-2; size: -; J: TRBJ2-3
DNA: TGTGCCAGCAGCGGGGGCTCTGGAAACACCATATATTTT; CDR3: CASSGGSGNTIYF; D: -; length: 13; V: TRBV9; size: -; J: TRBJ1-3
DNA: TGTGCCAGCAACCGCCCAGGTAGTCAAGACAATGAGCAGTTCTTC; CDR3: CASNRPGSQDNEQFF; D: -; length: 15; V: TRBV11-2; size: -; J: TRBJ2-1
DNA: TGTGCCACCAGCCCCAATAGGGTAAATGAATACAATGAGCAGTTCTTC; CDR3: CATSPNRVNEYNEQFF; D: -; length: 16; V: TRBV15; size: -; J: TRBJ2-1
DNA: TGTGCCAGCAGCGGACTCATTCAGACCCACTATGGCTACACCTTC; CDR3: CASSGLIQTHYGYTF; D: -; length: 15; V: TRBV5-6; size: -; J: TRBJ1-2
DNA: TGTGCCAGCAGCTCCCCCAGGGAGCGGGGGGTCTACAATGAGCAGTTCTTC; CDR3: CASSSPRERGVYNEQFF; D: TRBD2; length: 17; V: TRBV28; size: -; J: TRBJ2-1
DNA: TGTGCCAGCAGCACGGGACTAGCGGGGGGGCGAATATACGAGCAGTACTTC; CDR3: CASSTGLAGGRIYEQYF; D: TRBD2; length: 17; V: TRBV27; size: once; J: TRBJ2-7